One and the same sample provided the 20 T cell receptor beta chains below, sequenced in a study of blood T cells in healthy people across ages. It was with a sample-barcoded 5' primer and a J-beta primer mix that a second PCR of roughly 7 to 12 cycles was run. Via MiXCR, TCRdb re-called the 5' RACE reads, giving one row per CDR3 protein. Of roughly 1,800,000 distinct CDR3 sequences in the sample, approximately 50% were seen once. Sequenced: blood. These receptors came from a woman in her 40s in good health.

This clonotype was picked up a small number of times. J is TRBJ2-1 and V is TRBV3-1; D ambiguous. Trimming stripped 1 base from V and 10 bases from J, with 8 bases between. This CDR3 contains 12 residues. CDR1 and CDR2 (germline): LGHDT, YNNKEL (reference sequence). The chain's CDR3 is CASSQAPREQFF. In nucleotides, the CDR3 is TGTGCCAGCAGCCAAGCCCCGCGGGAGCAGTTCTTC.

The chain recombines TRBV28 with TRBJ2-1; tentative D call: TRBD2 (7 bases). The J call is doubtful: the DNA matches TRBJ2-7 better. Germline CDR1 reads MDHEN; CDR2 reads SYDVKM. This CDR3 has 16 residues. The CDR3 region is CASSLSSRGLYNEQYF. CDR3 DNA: TGTGCCAGCAGTTTATCATCGCGGGGGCTCTACAATGAGCAGTACTTC.

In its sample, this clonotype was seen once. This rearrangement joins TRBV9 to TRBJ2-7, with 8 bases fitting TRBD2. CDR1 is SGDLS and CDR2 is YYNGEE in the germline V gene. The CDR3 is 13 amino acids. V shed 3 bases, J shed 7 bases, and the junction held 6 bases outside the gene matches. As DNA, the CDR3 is TGTGCCAGCAGCGCCGGGGGGGGAAATGAGCAGTACTTC. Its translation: CASSAGGGNEQYF. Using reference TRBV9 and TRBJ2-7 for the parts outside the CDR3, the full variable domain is DSGVTQTPKHLITATGQRVTLRCSPRSGDLSVYWYQQSLDQGLQFLIQYYNGEERAKGNILERFSAQQFPDLHSELNLSSLELGDSALYFCASSAGGGNEQYFGPGTRLTVT.

This CDR3 reads CASSAYIEETQYF. DNA for the CDR3: TGTGCCAGCAGTGCCTATATCGAGGAGACCCAGTACTTC. The V gene is TRBV25-1, the J gene TRBJ2-7; D unresolved. The DNA end favors TRBJ2-5, so the J call may be wrong. Germline loops: CDR1 MGHDK, CDR2 SYGVNS. The CDR3 sequence is 13 residues long.

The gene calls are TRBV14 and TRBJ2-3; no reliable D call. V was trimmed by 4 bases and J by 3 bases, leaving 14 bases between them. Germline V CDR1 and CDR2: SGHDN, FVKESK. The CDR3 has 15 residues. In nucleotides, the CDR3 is TGTGCCAGCAGCCGCCAGCCAACCGAGACAGATACGCAGTATTTT. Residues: CASSRQPTETDTQYF.

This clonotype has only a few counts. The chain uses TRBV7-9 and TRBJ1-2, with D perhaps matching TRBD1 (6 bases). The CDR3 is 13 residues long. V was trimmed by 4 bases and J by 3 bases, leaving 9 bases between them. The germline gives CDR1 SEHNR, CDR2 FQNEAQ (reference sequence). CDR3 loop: CASSSGGDYGYTF. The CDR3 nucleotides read TGTGCCAGCAGCTCCGGGGGCGACTATGGCTACACCTTC. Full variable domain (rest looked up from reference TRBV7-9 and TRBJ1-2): DTGVSQNPRHKITKRGQNVTFRCDPISEHNRLYWYRQTLGQGPEFLTYFQNEAQLEKSRLLSDRFSAERPKGSFSTLEIQRTEQGDSAMYLCASSSGGDYGYTFGSGTRLTVV.

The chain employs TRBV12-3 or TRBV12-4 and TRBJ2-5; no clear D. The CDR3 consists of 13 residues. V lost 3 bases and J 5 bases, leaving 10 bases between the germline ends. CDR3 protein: CASSLMLVETQYF. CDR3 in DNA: TGTGCCAGCAGTTTGATGCTCGTGGAGACCCAGTACTTC.

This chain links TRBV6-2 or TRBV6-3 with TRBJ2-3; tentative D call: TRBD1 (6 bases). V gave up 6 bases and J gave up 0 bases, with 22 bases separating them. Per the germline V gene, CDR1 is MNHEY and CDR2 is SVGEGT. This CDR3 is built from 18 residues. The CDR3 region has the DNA TGTGCCAGCAGCTCCCCTTGGACAGTCCTTACTAGCACAGATACGCAGTATTTT. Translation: CASSSPWTVLTSTDTQYF.

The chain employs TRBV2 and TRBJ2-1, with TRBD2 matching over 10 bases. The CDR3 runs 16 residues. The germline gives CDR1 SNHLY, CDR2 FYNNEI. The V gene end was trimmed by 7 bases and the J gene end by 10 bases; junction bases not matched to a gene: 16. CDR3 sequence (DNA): TGTGCCAGCATCGGGTGGGGTTCTAGCGGGGGTGAAGAGCAGTTCTTC. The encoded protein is CASIGWGSSGGEEQFF.

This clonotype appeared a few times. CDR3 coding DNA: TGTGCCAGCAGCCAAGAATCTAGCGGGGGATACACAGATACGCAGTATTTT. Its translation: CASSQESSGGYTDTQYF. The chain is built from TRBV4-2 and TRBJ2-3; 10 bases line up with TRBD2. This CDR3 has 17 amino acids. The germline V gene encodes CDR1 LGHNA and CDR2 YNFKEQ. The V and J ends lost 0 bases and 2 bases, in that order; junction bases with no gene match: 5.

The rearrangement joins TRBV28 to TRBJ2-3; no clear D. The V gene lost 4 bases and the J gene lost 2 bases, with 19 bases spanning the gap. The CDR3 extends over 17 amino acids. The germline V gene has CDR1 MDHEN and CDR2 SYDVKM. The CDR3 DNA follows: TGTGCCAGCAGTTCCGCCTATAGGCTTCTCCCCACAGATACGCAGTATTTT. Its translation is CASSSAYRLLPTDTQYF.

CDR3 coding DNA: TGTGCCACCAGTGAGGCGAACACTGAAGCTTTCTTT. This gives the protein CATSEANTEAFF. The V and J genes are TRBV24-1 and TRBJ1-1; D gene uncertain. The CDR3 runs to 12 residues. V lost 4 bases, J lost 1 base, and 3 bases lay in between. The germline V gene encodes CDR1 KGHDR and CDR2 SFDVKD.

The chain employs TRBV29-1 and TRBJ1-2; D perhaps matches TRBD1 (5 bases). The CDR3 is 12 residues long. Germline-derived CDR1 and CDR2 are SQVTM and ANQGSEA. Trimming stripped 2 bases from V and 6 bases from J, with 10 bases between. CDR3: CSVEHRLDGYTF. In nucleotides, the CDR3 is TGCAGCGTTGAACACAGGCTCGATGGCTACACCTTC.

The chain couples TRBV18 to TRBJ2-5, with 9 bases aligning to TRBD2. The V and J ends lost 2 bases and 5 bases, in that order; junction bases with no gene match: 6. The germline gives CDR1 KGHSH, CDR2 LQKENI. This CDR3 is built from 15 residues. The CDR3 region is CASSPRLAVRETQYF. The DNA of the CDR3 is TGTGCCAGCTCACCAAGACTAGCGGTCCGGGAGACCCAGTACTTC. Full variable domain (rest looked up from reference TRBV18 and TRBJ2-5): NAGVMQNPRHLVRRRGQEARLRCSPMKGHSHVYWYRQLPEEGLKFMVYLQKENIIDESGMPKERFSAEFPKEGPSILRIQQVVRGDSAAYFCASSPRLAVRETQYFGPGTRLLVL.

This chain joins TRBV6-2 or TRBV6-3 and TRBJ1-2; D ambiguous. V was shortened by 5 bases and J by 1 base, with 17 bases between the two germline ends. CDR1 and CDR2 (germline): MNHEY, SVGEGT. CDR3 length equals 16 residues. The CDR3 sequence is CASSISQESLNYGYTF. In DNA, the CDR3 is TGTGCCAGCAGTATCTCCCAGGAGAGCCTTAACTATGGCTACACCTTC.

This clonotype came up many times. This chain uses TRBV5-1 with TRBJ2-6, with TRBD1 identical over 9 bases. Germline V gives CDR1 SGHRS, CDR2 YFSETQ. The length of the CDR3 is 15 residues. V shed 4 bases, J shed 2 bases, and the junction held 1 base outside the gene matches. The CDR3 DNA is TGCGCCAGCAGCAGGGACAGGGCTGGGGCCAACGTCCTGACTTTC. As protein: CASSRDRAGANVLTF.

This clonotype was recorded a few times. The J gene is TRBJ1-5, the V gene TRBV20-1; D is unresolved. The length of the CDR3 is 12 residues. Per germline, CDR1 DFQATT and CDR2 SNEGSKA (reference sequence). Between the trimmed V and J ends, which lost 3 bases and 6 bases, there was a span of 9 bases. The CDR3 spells CSARDGVQPQHF. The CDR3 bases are TGCAGTGCTAGGGACGGGGTTCAGCCCCAGCATTTT.

The CDR3 is CASSPNPGLTYEQYF. As DNA, the CDR3 is TGTGCCAGCAGCCCCAACCCCGGACTAACCTACGAGCAGTACTTC. This chain connects TRBV9 to TRBJ2-7, with D maybe TRBD2 (6 bases). Germline CDR1 reads SGDLS; CDR2 reads YYNGEE. The length of the CDR3 is 15 residues. V dropped 4 bases and J dropped 2 bases, with 16 bases sitting between them.

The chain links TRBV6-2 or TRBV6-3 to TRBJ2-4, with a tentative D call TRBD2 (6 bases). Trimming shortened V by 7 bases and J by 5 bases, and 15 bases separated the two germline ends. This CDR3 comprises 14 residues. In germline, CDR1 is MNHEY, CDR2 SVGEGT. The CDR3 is CASIRDPGENIQYF. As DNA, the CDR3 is TGTGCCAGCATCCGCGACCCGGGGGAAAACATTCAGTACTTC.

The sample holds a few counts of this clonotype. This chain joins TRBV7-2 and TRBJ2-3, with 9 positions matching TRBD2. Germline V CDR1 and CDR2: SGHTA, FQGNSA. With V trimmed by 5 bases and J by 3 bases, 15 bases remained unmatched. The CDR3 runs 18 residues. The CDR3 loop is CASSARRAGGLATDTQYF. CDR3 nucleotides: TGTGCCAGCAGCGCCAGAAGGGCGGGGGGGCTAGCGACAGATACGCAGTATTTT. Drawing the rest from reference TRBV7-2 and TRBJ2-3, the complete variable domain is GAGVSQSPSNKVTEKGKDVELRCDPISGHTALYWYRQSLGQGLEFLIYFQGNSAPDKSGLPSDRFSAERTGGSVSTLTIQRTQQEDSAVYLCASSARRAGGLATDTQYFGPGTRLTVL.